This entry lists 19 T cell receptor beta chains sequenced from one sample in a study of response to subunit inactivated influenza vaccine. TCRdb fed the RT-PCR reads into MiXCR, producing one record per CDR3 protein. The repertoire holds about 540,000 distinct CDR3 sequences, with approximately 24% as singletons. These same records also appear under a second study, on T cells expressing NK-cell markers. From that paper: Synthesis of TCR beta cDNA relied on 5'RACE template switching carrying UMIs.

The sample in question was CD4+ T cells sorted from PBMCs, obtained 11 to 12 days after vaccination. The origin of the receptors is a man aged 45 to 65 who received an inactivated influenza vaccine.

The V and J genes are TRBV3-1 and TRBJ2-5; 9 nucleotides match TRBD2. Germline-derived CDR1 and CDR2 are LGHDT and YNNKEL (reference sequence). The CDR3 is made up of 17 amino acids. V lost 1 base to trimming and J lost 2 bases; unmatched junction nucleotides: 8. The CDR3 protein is CASSQVLASGVQETQYF. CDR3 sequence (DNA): TGTGCCAGCAGCCAAGTATTGGCTAGCGGGGTACAAGAGACCCAGTACTTC.

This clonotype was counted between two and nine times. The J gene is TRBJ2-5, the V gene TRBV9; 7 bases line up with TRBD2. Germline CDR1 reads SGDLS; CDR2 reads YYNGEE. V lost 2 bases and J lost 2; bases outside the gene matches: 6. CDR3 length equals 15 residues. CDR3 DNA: TGTGCCAGCAGCGTTTCTAGCGGAGCACAAGAGACCCAGTACTTC. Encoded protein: CASSVSSGAQETQYF.

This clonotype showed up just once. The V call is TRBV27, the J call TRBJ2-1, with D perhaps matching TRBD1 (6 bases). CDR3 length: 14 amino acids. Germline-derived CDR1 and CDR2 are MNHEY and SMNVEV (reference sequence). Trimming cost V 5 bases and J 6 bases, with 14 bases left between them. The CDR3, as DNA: TGTGCCAGCAGTACGCGCGGACAGCGCAATGAGCAGTTCTTC. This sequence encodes CASSTRGQRNEQFF.

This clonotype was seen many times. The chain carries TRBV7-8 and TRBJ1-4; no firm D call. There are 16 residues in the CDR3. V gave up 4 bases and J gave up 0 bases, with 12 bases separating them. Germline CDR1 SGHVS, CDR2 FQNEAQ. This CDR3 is CASSSTRVTTNEKLFF. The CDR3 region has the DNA TGTGCCAGCAGCTCCACTCGGGTTACAACTAATGAAAAACTGTTTTTT.

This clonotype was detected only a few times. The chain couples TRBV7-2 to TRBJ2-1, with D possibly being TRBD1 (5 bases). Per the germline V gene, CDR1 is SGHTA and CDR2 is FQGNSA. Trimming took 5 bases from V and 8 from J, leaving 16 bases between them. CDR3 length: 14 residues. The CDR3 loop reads CASSPGLPGDEQFF. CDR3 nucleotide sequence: TGTGCCAGCAGCCCAGGGTTGCCGGGTGATGAGCAGTTCTTC.

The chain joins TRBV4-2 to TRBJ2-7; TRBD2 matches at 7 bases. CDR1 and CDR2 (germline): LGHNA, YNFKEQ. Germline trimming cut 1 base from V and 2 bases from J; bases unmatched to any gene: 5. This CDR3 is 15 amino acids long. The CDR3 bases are TGTGCCAGCAGCCAAGTCAGCGGGGCAGCCTACGAGCAGTACTTC. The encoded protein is CASSQVSGAAYEQYF.

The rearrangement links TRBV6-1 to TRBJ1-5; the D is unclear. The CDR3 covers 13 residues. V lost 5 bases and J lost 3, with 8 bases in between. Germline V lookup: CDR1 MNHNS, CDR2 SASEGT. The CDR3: CASSPRTNQPQHF. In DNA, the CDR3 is TGTGCCAGCAGTCCCCGGACCAATCAGCCCCAGCATTTT.

CDR3 sequence (DNA): TGCAGTGCTAAAGACAGGGTTGGTTCAGATACGCAGTATTTT. It codes for CSAKDRVGSDTQYF. The chain recombines TRBV20-1 with TRBJ2-3, with 7 bases matching TRBD1. V shed 4 bases, J shed 4 bases, and the junction held 8 bases outside the gene matches. Germline CDR1 is DFQATT and CDR2 is SNEGSKA (reference sequence). The CDR3 extends over 14 amino acids.

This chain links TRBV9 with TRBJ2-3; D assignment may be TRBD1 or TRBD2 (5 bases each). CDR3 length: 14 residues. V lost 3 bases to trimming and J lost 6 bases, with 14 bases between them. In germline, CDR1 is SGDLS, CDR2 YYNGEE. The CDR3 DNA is TGTGCCAGCAGCGATACGGGACCGGGGGATACGCAGTATTTT. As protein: CASSDTGPGDTQYF.

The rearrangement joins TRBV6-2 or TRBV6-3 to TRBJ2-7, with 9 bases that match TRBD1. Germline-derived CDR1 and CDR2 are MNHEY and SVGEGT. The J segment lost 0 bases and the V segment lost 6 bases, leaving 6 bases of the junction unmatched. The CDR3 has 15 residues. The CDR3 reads CASRRDRVNSYEQYF. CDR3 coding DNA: TGTGCCAGCAGAAGGGACAGGGTCAACTCCTACGAGCAGTACTTC.

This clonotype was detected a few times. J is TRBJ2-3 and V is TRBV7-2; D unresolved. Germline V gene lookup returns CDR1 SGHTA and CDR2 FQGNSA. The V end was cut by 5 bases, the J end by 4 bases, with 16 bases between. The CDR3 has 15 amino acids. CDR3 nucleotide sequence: TGTGCCAGCAGCCCAACCGGTACAGTGGCAGATACGCAGTATTTT. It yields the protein CASSPTGTVADTQYF.

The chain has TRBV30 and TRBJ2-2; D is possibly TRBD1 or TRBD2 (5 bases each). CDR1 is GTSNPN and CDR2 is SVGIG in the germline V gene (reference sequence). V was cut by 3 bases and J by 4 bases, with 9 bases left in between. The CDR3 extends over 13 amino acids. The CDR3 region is CAWRVGPTGELFF. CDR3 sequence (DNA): TGTGCCTGGAGAGTGGGACCCACCGGGGAGCTGTTTTTT. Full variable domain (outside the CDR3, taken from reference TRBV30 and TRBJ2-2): SQTIHQWPATLVQPVGSPLSLECTVEGTSNPNLYWYRQAAGRGLQLLFYSVGIGQISSEVPQNLSASRPQDRQFILSSKKLLLSDSGFYLCAWRVGPTGELFFGEGSRLTVL.

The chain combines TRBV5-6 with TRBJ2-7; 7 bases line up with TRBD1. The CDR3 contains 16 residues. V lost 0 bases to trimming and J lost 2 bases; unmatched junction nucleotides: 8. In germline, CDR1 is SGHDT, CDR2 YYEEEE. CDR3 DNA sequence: TGTGCCAGCAGCTTGGGGTCCGGGACAGACCCCTACGAGCAGTACTTC. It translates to CASSLGSGTDPYEQYF.

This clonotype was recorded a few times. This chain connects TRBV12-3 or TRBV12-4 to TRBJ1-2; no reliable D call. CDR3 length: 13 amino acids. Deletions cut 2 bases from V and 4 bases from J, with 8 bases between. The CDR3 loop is CASSLMAVYGYTF. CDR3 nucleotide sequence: TGTGCCAGCAGTTTAATGGCAGTCTATGGCTACACCTTC.

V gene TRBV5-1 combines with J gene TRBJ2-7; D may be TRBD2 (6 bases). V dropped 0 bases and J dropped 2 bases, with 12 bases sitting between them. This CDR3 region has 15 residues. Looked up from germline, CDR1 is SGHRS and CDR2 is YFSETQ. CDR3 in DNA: TGCGCCAGCAGCTTGGCCAGCGGGTCCACCTACGAGCAGTACTTC. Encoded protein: CASSLASGSTYEQYF.

CDR3 sequence (DNA): TGTGCCAGCAGTTACGCGGCACTTTACTCTGGGGCCAACGTCCTGACTTTC. Translating gives CASSYAALYSGANVLTF. V is TRBV6-2 or TRBV6-3 and J is TRBJ2-6; D unclear. Per the germline V gene, CDR1 is MNHEY and CDR2 is SVGEGT. Between the trimmed V and J ends, which lost 2 bases and 0 bases, there was a span of 11 bases. CDR3 size: 17 residues.

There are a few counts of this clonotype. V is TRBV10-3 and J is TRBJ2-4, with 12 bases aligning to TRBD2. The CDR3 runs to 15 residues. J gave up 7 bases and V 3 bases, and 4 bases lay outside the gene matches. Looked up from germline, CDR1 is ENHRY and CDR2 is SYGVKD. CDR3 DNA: TGTGCCATCAGTGATTCTAGCGGGAGGGAGAACATTCAGTACTTC. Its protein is CAISDSSGRENIQYF.

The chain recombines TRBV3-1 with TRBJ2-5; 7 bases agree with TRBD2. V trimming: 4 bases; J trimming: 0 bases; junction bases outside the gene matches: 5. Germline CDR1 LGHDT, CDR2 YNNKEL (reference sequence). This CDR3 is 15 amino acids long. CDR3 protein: CASSPLAAYQETQYF. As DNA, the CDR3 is TGTGCCAGCAGCCCGCTAGCGGCTTACCAAGAGACCCAGTACTTC.

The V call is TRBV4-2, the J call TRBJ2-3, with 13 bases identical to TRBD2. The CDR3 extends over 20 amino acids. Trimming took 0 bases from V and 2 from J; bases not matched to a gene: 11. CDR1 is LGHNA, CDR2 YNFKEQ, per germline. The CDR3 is CASSQDWGTGTSGVTDTQYF. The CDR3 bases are TGTGCCAGCAGCCAAGATTGGGGGACGGGGACTAGCGGGGTCACAGATACGCAGTATTTT.